This T cell receptor beta chain was profiled in a study of cytomegalovirus exposure and HLA in healthy donors (dated by TCRdb to 2015 to 2018). Describing the broader study: The 666 repertoires of the first cohort and the roughly 120 validation repertoires were produced on the same platform, according to a later analysis. Along with the roughly 700-subject first cohort, a separate validation cohort of roughly 110 different subjects was used. High-throughput TCR immunosequencing, statistical association of individual TCRs with disease status, and machine learning were combined to predict cytomegalovirus infection status. The study aimed to test whether cataloging public T cell receptors could reveal signatures of past pathogen exposure.

Library preparation employed the immunoSEQ multiplex PCR assay. Per the source publication's procedure: A statistical classification framework was built for diagnosing cytomegalovirus status from the catalog of TCR beta chain sequences. TCRdb limited this immuneACCESS table to in-frame rearrangements with V and J called. A share of clones is missing; checked studies link under half to unresolved V genes, and the rest is unexplained. The V and J calls and clone size are taken from that table; D and trimming were inferred from the DNA. The sample contains some 77,000 clones, over 85% of them found a single time. The ten largest clones represent about 1.5% of the sample. The donors belonged to the validation cohort of around 110 subjects, which was separate from the roughly 670-subject first cohort. A distance of 9 bases separates the germline ends of V and J, which lose 0 bases and 2 bases respectively. Including the terminal cysteine and phenylalanine, the CDR3 comprises 14 residues. CDR3 DNA only is kept here, 42 bases in frame from base 1. The CDR1 and CDR2 encoded by the germline V gene are SGDLS and YYNGEE.

Comments on this clone: Its antigen is currently not known. Nothing much larger sits one base from this clone, and base qualities are not available.

Study-wide conclusions, independent of this receptor: The study gave a list of over 150 TCR beta chains associated with cytomegalovirus. Three of the identified cytomegalovirus-associated TCR beta chains were confirmed in vitro to be specific for cytomegalovirus antigens. Most TCR sequences were observed very rarely across donors, whereas some public TCRs were present in many individuals. Of the cluster scores, roughly 93% were above 0 in a later analysis, which found that TCRs clustered in the first cohort also tended to co-occur in the approximately 130 validation repertoires. Cytomegalovirus status was reported to be diagnosed by the classifier with high specificity and sensitivity in both the original and validation cohorts. A later analysis lacked HLA typing for the validation cohort, so it scored co-occurrence in that cohort across all 110 or so repertoires. It was suggested by the authors that the approach could potentially be generalized to other disease states and immunological phenotypes.

The sequence was collected from a man younger than 30 in good health and CMV-seropositive. The sample comprised PBMCs. The chain was built from TRBV9 and TRBJ2-7; TRBD2 might be the D gene, on 5 matching bases. The encoded CDR3 is CASSVAGVPYEQYF. The sequenced DNA is TGTGCCAGCAGCGTAGCCGGGGTACCCTACGAGCAGTACTTC.